The TCR beta chain described here comes from a study of technical replicates of blood from a few donors. The ends were cut back, 4 bases at V and 1 base at J, with 22 bases in the middle. This CDR3 has 18 residues. CDR1 is SGHTA, CDR2 FQGTGA, per germline. Sequencing used immunoSEQ multiplex PCR; TCRdb keeps in-frame clones, though not all of them. Altogether fewer than 90,000 clones are present, around 94% being singletons, with the ten largest covering approximately 0.42%. What was sequenced was T cells isolated from PBMCs. The TCR was taken from a human donor in good health. The chain recombines TRBV7-3 with TRBJ1-1; D gene uncertain. In DNA, the CDR3 is TGTGCCAGCAGCTGGCCGGGAGCCCATACCGATAAGAACACTGAAGCTTTCTTT. Translating it yields CASSWPGAHTDKNTEAFF.